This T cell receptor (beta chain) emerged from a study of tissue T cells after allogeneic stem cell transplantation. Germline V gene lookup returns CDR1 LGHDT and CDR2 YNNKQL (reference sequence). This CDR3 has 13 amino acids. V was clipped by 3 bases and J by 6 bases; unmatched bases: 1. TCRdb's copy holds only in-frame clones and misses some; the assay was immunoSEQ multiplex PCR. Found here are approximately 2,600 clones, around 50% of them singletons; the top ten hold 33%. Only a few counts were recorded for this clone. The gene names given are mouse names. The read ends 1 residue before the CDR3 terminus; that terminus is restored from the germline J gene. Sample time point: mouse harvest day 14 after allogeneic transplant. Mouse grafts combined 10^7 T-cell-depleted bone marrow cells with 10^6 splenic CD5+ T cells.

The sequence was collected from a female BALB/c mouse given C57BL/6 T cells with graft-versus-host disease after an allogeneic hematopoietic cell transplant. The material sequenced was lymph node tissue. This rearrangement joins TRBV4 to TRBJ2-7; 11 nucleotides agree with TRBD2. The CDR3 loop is CASSYDWGGEQYF. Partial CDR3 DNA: TGTGCCAGCAGCTATGACTGGGGGGGTGAACAGTAC.